What follows describes a single TCR beta chain. Its antigen is not yet known. Within one base of it there is no much larger clone, and no base qualities were kept. These data belong to a study of blood T cell repertoires in COVID-19 (dated by TCRdb to 2019 to 2021). In the study overall: The collaborator samples originated in the United States, Italy and Spain and spanned the acute and convalescent phases of COVID-19. The material from the prospective study consisted of cDNA or gDNA derived from T cells, B-cell-depleted T cells, or PBMCs. Subjects who had been exposed to COVID-19, were actively infected with it, or had recovered from it provided the deeply sampled blood TCRbeta repertoires that made up the dataset. The repertoires were released in a freely available public database meant as a resource for research on the immune response to SARS-CoV-2. The samples were drawn from two sources: the first 160 participants of the ongoing ImmuneRACE study, and 1,000 to 1,500 subjects contributed by 6 global collaborators. A de-identified subject ID, COVID-19 status, age in years and sex were almost always included in the sample metadata. Where HLA class I and class II types were available, the types were taken from metadata supplied by the sample provider, not from assay-based typing. The paper as a whole reports these results and caveats: The quantity of clinical and demographic metadata differed by source and by participant and was supplied without curation.

The immunoSEQ Assay, a bias-controlled multiplex PCR, was used to amplify TCRbeta CDR3 regions from genomic DNA. The paper's processing steps were these. The number of nucleated cells in each sample was estimated by amplification of reference gene primers within the assay. To quantify the absolute abundance of each unique TCRbeta CDR3 rearrangement, sequence reads were collapsed and filtered. Productive Simpson clonality was computed per sample as the square root of Simpson's diversity index over productive rearrangements. This is the immuneACCESS table as TCRdb keeps it, with only in-frame sequences that have V and J called. A part of the clones is gone; compared with another copy, unresolved V genes explain less than half, and the rest is unexplained. The DNA was the basis for D and trimming; V, J and clone size are from that table. The sample table records about 200,000 clones; roughly 87% of these occur just once. The ten most abundant clones make up about 2.1% of the sample.

Via the germline V gene (reference sequence), CDR1 is WNHNN and CDR2 SYGVQD. Germline trimming amounts to 7 bases on V and 6 bases on J, with 7 as the count of junction bases outside the gene matches. Taken from cysteine to phenylalanine, the CDR3 has 15 residues. The entry retains the CDR3 DNA only, 45 bases that are in frame from base 1. In the prospective study, participants were roughly 18 to 100 years old, resided in about two dozen geographic areas of the United States, and were enrolled through a virtual design. Cohort assignment in the prospective study relied on participant-reported clinical history from a screening survey and a study questionnaire. Mobile phlebotomists in the prospective study collected whole blood, serum and a nasopharyngeal or oropharyngeal swab from every participant. Over a roughly 2-month period, participants in the prospective study had the option of providing additional blood draws and questionnaires. Blood samples from the prospective study were shipped frozen or at room temperature prior to DNA extraction.

The V gene is TRBV10-1 and the J gene is TRBJ2-2; TRBD1 matches 11 bases in the middle. The TCR comes from a woman between 40 and 55 years old with acute COVID-19. Sequences were obtained from PBMCs or T cells enriched from blood (not recorded which). The bases are TGCGCCAGCACGGGGACAGGGGGATTGTCCGGGGAGCTGTTTTTT. Translated, it reads CASTGTGGLSGELFF.